This TCR beta chain was captured by sequencing in a study of graft-versus-host responses after intestinal transplantation. The CDR3 is 18 residues long. Trimming stripped 4 bases from V and 1 base from J, with 22 bases between. Germline V gene data show CDR1 as SGHRS and CDR2 as YFSETQ. Using immunoSEQ multiplex PCR, the repertoire was profiled, and TCRdb retains in-frame clones only, with some absent. The table has about 97,000 clones, around 90% seen once. This sequence was found in a human patient who received an intestinal transplant, so some T cells may come from the graft donor. Sequenced material: PBMCs, taken just under 460 days after intestinal transplant. V usage is TRBV5-1 and J usage is TRBJ2-3; possibly TRBD2 for D (6 bases). DNA of the CDR3: TGCGCCAGCAGCGAGGGCCTGGGATGGCCGGGGGGCACAGATACGCAGTATTTT. Its translation is CASSEGLGWPGGTDTQYF.